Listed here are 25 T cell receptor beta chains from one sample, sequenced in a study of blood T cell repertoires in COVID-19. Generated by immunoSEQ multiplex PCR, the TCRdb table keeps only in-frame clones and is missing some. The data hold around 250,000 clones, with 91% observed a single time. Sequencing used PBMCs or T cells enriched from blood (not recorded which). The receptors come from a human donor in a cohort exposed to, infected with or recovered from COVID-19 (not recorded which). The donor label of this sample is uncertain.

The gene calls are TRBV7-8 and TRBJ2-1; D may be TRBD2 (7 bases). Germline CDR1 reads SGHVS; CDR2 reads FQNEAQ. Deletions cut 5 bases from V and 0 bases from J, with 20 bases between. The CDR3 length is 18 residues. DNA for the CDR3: TGTGCCAGCAGCCCCACCCGCGGGGGCCTCTTCTCCTACAATGAGCAGTTCTTC. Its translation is CASSPTRGGLFSYNEQFF.

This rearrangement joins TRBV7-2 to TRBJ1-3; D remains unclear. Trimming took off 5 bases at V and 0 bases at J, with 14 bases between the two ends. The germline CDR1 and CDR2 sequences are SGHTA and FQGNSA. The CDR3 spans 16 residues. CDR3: CASSPVADFSGNTIYF. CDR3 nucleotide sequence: TGTGCCAGCAGCCCAGTGGCAGATTTCTCTGGAAACACCATATATTTT. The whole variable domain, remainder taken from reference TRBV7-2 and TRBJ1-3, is GAGVSQSPSNKVTEKGKDVELRCDPISGHTALYWYRQSLGQGLEFLIYFQGNSAPDKSGLPSDRFSAERTGGSVSTLTIQRTQQEDSAVYLCASSPVADFSGNTIYFGEGSWLTVV.

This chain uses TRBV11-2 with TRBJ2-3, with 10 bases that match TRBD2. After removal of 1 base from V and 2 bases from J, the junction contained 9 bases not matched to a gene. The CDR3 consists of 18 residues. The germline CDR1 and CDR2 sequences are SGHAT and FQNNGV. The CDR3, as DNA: TGTGCCAGCAGCTTAGGCCCCCCAGCGGGGGGGACCACAGATACGCAGTATTTT. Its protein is CASSLGPPAGGTTDTQYF.

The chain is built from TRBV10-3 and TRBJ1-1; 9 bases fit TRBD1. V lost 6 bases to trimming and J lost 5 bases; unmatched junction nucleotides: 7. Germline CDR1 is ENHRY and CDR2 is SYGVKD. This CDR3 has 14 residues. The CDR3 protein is CAISPGQGRTEAFF. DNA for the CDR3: TGTGCCATCAGCCCGGGACAGGGAAGGACTGAAGCTTTCTTT.

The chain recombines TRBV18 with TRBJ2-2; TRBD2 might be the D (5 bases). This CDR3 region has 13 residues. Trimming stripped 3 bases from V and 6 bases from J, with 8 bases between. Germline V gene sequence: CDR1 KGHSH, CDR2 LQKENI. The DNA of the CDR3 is TGTGCCAGCTCACCGTTCGGGGCCGGGGAGCTGTTTTTT. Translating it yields CASSPFGAGELFF. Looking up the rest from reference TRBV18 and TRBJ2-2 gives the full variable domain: NAGVMQNPRHLVRRRGQEARLRCSPMKGHSHVYWYRQLPEEGLKFMVYLQKENIIDESGMPKERFSAEFPKEGPSILRIQQVVRGDSAAYFCASSPFGAGELFFGEGSRLTVL.

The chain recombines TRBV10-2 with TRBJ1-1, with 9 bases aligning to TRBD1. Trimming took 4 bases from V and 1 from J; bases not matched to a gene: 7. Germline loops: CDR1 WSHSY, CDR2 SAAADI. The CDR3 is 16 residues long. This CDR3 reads CASSGGTGLTNTEAFF. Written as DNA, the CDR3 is TGCGCCAGCAGTGGGGGGACAGGGCTTACGAACACTGAAGCTTTCTTT.

CDR3 region: CATSDRGGAADTQYF. CDR3 sequence (DNA): TGTGCCACCAGCGACAGGGGGGGGGCGGCAGATACGCAGTATTTT. The genes are TRBV15 and TRBJ2-3; 9 positions match TRBD1. With V trimmed by 5 bases and J by 4 bases, 7 bases remained unmatched. The CDR3 length is 15 residues. CDR1 is LNHNV, CDR2 YYDKDF, per germline (reference sequence). Variable domain in full (rest from reference TRBV15 and TRBJ2-3): DAMVIQNPRYQVTQFGKPVTLSCSQTLNHNVMYWYQQKSSQAPKLLFHYYDKDFNNEADTPDNFQSRRPNTSFCFLDIRSPGLGDTAMYLCATSDRGGAADTQYFGPGTRLTVL.

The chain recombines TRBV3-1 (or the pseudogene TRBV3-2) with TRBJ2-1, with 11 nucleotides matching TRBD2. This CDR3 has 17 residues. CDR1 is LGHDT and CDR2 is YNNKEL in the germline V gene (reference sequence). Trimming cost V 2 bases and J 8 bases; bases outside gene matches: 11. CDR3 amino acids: CASSQTSGLAAWDEQFF. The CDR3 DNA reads TGTGCCAGCAGCCAAACCTCGGGACTAGCGGCTTGGGATGAGCAGTTCTTC.

CDR3 amino acids: CASSESRTGYNYGYTF. The DNA of the CDR3 is TGCGCCAGCAGTGAGTCGAGGACAGGGTATAACTATGGCTACACCTTC. This chain links TRBV10-2 with TRBJ1-2, with TRBD1 matching over 8 bases. CDR3 length: 16 residues. In germline, CDR1 is WSHSY, CDR2 SAAADI. Trimming at V came to 0 bases and at J to 1 base, leaving 4 bases not matched to a gene.

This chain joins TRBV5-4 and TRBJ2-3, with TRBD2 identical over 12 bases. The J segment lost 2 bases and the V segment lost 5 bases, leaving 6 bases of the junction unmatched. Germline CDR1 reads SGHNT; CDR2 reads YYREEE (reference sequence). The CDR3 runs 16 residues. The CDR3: CASSKRLAGDTDTQYF. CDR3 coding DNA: TGTGCCAGCAGTAAACGACTAGCGGGGGACACAGATACGCAGTATTTT.

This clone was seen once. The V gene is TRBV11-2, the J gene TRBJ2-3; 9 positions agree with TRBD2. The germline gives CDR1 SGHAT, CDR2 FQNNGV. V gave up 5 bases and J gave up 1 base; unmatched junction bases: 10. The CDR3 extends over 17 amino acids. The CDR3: CASSMILKRGGTDTQYF. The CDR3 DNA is TGTGCCAGCAGCATGATTCTCAAGCGGGGGGGCACAGATACGCAGTATTTT.

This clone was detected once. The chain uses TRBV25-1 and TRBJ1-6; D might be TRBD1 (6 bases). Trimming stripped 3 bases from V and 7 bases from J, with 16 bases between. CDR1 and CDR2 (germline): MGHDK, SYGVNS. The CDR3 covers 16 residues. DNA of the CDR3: TGTGCCAGCAGTGATGGGGGCTCGTTCTCGAATTCACCCCTCCACTTT. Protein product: CASSDGGSFSNSPLHF.

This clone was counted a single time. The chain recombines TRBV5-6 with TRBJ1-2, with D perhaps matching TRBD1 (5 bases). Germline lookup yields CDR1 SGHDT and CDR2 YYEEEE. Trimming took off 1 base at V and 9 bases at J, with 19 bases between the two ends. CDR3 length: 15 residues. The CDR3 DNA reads TGTGCCAGCAGCTTGTCCGATGCGGGGGGGTTTAGCTACACCTTC. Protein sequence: CASSLSDAGGFSYTF.

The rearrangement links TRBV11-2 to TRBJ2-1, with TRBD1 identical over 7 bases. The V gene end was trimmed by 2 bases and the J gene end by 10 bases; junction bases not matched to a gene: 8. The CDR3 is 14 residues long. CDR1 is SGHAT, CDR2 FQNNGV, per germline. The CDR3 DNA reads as TGTGCCAGCAGCTTACGGCAGGGGGATTGGGAGCAGTTCTTC. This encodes CASSLRQGDWEQFF. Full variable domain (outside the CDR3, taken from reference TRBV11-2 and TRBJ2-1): EAGVAQSPRYKIIEKRQSVAFWCNPISGHATLYWYQQILGQGPKLLIQFQNNGVVDDSQLPKDRFSAERLKGVDSTLKIQPAKLEDSAVYLCASSLRQGDWEQFFGPGTRLTVL.

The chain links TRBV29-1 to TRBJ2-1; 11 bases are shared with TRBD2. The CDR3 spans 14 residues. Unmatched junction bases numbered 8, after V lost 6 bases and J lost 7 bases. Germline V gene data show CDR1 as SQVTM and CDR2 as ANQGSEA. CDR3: CSVEIAGGRNEQFF. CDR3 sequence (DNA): TGCAGCGTCGAAATAGCGGGGGGGCGAAATGAGCAGTTCTTC.

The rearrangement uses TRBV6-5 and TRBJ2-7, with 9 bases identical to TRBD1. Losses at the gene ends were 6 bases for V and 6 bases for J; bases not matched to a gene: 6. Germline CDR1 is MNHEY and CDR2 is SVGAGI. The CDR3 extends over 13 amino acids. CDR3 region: CASRRHRGREQYF. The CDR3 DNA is TGTGCCAGCAGACGCCACAGGGGGCGCGAGCAGTACTTC.

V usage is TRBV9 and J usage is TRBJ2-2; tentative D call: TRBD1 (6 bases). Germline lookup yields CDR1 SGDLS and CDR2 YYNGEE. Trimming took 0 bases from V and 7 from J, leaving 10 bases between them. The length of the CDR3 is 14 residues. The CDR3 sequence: CASSVVPGVGELFF. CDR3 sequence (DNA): TGTGCCAGCAGCGTAGTCCCAGGGGTCGGGGAGCTGTTTTTT.

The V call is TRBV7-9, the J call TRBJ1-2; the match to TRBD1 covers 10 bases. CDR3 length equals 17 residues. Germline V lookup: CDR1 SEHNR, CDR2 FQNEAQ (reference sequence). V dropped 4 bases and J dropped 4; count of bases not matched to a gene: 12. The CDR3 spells CASSSSPGTGVPYGYTF. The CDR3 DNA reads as TGTGCCAGCAGCTCAAGCCCAGGGACAGGGGTCCCCTATGGCTACACCTTC.

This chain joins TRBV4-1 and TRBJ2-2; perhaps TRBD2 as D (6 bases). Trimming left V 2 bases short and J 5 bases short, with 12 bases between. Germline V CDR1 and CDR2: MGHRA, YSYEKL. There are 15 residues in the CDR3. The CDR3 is CASSQMGRGTGELFF. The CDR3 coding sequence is TGCGCCAGCAGCCAAATGGGACGGGGGACCGGGGAGCTGTTTTTT.

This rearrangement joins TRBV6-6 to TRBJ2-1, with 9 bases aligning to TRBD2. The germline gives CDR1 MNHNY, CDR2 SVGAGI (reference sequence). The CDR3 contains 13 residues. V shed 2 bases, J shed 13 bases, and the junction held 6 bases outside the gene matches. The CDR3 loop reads CASSYGGGAGQFF. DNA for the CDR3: TGTGCCAGCAGTTACGGCGGGGGGGCCGGACAGTTCTTC.

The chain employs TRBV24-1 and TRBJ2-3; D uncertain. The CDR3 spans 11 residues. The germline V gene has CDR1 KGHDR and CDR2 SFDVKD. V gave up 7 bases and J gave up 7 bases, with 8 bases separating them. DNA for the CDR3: TGTGCCACCAGCGGGTCGCATACGCAGTATTTT. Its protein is CATSGSHTQYF.

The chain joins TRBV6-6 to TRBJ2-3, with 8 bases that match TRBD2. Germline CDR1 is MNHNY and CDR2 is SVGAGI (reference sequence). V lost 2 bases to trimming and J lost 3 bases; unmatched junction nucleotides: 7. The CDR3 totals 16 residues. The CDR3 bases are TGTGCCAGCAGTTACGCGCCGGGGGGGAGGACAGATACGCAGTATTTT. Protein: CASSYAPGGRTDTQYF.

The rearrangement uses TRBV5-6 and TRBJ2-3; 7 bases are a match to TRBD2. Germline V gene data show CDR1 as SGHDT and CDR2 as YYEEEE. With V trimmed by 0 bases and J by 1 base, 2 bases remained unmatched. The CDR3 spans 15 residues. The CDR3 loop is CASSLGAGGTDTQYF. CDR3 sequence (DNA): TGTGCCAGCAGCTTGGGGGCGGGGGGCACAGATACGCAGTATTTT.

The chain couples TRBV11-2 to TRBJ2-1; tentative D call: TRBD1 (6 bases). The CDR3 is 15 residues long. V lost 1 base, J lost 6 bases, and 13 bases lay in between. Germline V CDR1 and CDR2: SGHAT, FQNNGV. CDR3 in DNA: TGTGCCAGCAGCTTAGGCAGGGGTTTTAGCAATGAGCAGTTCTTC. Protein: CASSLGRGFSNEQFF.

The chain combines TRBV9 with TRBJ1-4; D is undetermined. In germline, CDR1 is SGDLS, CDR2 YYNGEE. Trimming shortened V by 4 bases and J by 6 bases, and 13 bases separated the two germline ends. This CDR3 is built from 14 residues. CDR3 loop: CASSTSAVYEKLFF. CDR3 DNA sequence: TGTGCCAGCAGCACCAGCGCTGTTTATGAAAAACTGTTTTTT.